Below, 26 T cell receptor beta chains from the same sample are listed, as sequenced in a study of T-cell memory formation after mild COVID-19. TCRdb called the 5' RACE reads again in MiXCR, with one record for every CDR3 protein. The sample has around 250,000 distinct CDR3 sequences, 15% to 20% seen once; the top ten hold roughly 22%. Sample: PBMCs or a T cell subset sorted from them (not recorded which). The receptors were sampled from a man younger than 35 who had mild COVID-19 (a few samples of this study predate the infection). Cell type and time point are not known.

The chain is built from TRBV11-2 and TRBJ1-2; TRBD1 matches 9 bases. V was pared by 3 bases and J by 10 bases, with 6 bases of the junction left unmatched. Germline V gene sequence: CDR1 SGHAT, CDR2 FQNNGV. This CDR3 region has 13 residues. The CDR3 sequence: CASSLSGTGIYTF. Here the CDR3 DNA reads TGTGCCAGCAGCTTGTCCGGGACAGGGATCTACACCTTC.

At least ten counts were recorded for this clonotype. The CDR3: CASSLQGANYGYTF. CDR3 nucleotides: TGTGCCAGCAGCCTACAGGGGGCTAACTATGGCTACACCTTC. The chain combines TRBV7-2 with TRBJ1-2; 8 nucleotides align to TRBD1. The CDR3 consists of 14 residues. V lost 5 bases and J lost 0; bases outside the gene matches: 2. Germline CDR1 SGHTA, CDR2 FQGNSA.

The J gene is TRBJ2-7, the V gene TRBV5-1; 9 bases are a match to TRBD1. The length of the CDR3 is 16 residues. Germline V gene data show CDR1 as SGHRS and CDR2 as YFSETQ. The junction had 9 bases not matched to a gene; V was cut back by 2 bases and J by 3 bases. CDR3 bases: TGCGCCAGCAGCTTAGGGGACAGGGCCGGTGACTACGAGCAGTACGTC. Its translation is CASSLGDRAGDYEQYV.

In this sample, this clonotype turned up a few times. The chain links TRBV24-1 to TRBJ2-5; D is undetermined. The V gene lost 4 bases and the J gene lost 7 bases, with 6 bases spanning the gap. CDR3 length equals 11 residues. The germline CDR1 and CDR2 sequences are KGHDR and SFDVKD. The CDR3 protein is CATSDRVTQYF. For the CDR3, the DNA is TGTGCCACCAGTGACCGTGTGACCCAGTACTTC.

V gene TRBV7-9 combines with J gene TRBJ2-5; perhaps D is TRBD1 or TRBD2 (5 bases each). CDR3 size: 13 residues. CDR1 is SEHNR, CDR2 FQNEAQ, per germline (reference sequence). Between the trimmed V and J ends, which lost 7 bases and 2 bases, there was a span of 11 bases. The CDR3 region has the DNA TGTGCCAGCACCCTGGGGGAGCAAGAGACCCAGTACTTC. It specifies CASTLGEQETQYF.

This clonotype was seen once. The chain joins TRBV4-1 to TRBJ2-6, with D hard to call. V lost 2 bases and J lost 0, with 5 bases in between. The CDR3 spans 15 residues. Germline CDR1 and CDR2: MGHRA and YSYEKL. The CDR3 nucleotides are TGCGCCAGCAGCCAACATACCTCTGGGGCCAACGTCCTGACTTTC. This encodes CASSQHTSGANVLTF.

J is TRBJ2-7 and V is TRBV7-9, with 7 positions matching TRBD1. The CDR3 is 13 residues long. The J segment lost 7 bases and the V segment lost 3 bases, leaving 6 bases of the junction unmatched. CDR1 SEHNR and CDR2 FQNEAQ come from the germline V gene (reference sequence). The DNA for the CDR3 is TGTGCCAGCAGCTTCGACAGGGATGGAGAGCAGTACTTC. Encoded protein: CASSFDRDGEQYF.

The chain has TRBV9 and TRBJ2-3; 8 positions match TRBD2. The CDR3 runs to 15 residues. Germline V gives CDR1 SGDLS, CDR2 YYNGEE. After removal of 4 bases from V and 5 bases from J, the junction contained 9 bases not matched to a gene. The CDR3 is CASSYRGAGGDTQYF. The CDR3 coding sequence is TGTGCCAGCAGCTATCGGGGCGCGGGAGGAGATACGCAGTATTTT.

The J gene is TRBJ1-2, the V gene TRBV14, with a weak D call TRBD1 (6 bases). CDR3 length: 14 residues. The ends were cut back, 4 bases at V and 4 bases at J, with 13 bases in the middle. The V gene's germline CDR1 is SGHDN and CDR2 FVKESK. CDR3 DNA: TGTGCCAGCAGCCCTGGGGGGCAGGTCTATGGCTACACCTTC. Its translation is CASSPGGQVYGYTF.

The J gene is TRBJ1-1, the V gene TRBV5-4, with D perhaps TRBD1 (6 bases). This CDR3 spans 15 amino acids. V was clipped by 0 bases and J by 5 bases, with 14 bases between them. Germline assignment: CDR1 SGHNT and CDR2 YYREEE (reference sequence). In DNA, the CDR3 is TGTGCCAGCAGCTTGGATGCGGGGGCGGGGACTGAAGCTTTCTTT. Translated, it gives CASSLDAGAGTEAFF.

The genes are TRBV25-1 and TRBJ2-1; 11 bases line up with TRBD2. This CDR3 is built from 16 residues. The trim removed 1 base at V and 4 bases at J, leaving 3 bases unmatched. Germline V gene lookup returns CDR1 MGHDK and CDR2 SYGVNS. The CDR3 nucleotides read TGTGCCAGCAGTGAATTCGCTAGCGGGGGGTACAATGAGCAGTTCTTC. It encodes CASSEFASGGYNEQFF.

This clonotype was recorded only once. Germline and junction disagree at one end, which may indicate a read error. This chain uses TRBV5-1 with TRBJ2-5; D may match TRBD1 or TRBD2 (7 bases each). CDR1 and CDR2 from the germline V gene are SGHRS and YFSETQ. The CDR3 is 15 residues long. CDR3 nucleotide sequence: TGCGCCAGCAGCTTTGGTCAGGGGGGGAAAGAGACCCAATACTTC. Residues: CASSFGQGGKETQYF.

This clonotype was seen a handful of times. The CDR3 DNA sequence: TGCGCCAGCAGCCAAGATGACCTTAACAAGGGGTACGAGCAGTACTTC. Amino acid sequence: CASSQDDLNKGYEQYF. V is TRBV4-3 and J is TRBJ2-7; D is perhaps TRBD1 (5 bases). The germline gives CDR1 LGHNA, CDR2 YSLEER. The CDR3 has 16 amino acids. Between the trimmed V and J ends, which lost 0 bases and 4 bases, there was a span of 16 bases.

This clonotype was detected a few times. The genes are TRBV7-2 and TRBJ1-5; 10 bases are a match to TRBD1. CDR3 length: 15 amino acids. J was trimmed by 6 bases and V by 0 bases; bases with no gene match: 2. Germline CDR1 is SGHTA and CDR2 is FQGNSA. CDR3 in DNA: TGTGCCAGCAGCTTAGCGGACAGGGGGGTTCAGCCCCAGCATTTT. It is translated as CASSLADRGVQPQHF.

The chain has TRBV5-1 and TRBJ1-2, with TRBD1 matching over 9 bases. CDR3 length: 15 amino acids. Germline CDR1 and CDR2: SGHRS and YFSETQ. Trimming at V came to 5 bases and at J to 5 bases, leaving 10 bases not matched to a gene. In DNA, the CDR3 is TGCGCCAGCAGGACCCATGGCGACAGGGGGTATGGCTACACCTTC. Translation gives CASRTHGDRGYGYTF.

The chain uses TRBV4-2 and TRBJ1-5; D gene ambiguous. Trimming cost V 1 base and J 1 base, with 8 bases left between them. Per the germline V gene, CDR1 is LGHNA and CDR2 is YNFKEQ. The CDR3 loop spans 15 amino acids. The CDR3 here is CASSQGRVSNQPQHF. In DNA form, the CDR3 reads TGTGCCAGCAGCCAAGGACGTGTCAGCAATCAGCCCCAGCATTTT.

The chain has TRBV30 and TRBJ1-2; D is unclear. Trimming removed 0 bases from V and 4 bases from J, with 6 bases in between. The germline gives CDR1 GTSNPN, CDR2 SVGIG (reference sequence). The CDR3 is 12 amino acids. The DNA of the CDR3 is TGTGCCTGGAGTGTCGGGCCCTATGGCTACACCTTC. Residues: CAWSVGPYGYTF. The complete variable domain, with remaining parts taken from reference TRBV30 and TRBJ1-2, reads SQTIHQWPATLVQPVGSPLSLECTVEGTSNPNLYWYRQAAGRGLQLLFYSVGIGQISSEVPQNLSASRPQDRQFILSSKKLLLSDSGFYLCAWSVGPYGYTFGSGTRLTVV.

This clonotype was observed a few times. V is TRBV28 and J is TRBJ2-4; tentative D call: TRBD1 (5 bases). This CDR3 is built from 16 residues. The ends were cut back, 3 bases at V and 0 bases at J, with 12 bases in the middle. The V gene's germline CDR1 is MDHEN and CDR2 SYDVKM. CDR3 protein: CASSLTAPLAKNIQYF. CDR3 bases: TGTGCCAGCAGTTTGACAGCTCCTCTAGCCAAAAACATTCAGTACTTC.

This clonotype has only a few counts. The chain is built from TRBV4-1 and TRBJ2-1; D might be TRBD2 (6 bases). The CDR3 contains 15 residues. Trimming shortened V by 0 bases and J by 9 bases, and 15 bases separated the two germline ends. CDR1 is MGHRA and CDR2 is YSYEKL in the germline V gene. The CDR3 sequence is CASSQEMTSTFEQFF. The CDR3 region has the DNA TGCGCCAGCAGCCAAGAAATGACTAGTACGTTTGAGCAGTTCTTC.

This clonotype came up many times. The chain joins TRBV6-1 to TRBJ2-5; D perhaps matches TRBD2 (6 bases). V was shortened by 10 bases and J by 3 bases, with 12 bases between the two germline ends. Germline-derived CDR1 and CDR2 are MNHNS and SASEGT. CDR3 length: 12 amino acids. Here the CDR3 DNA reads TGTGCCACCTGGAGGGCCGAAGAGACCCAGTACTTC. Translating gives CATWRAEETQYF.

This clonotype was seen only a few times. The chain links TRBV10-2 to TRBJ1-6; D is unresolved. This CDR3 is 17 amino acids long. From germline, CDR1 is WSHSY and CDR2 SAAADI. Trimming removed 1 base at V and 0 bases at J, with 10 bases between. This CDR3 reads CASSEWAGSSYNSPLHF. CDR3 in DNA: TGCGCCAGCAGTGAGTGGGCAGGCAGCTCCTATAATTCACCCCTCCACTTT.

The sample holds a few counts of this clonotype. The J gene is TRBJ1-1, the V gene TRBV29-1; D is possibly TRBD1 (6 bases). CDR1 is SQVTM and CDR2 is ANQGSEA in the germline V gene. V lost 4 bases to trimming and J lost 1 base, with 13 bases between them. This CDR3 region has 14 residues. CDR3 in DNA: TGCAGCGTTGCGGGGGCGTGGGGGAACACTGAAGCTTTCTTT. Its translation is CSVAGAWGNTEAFF.

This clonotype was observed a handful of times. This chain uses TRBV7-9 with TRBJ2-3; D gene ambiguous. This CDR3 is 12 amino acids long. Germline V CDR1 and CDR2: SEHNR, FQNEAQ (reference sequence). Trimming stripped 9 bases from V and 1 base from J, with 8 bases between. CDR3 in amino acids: CASSERTDTQYF. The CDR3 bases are TGTGCCAGTTCGGAGCGCACAGATACGCAGTATTTT.

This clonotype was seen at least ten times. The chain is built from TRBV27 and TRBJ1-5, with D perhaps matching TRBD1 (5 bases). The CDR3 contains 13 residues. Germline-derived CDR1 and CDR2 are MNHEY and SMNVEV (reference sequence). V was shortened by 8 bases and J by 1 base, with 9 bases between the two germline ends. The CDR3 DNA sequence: TGTGCCAGCGTCGGGGCCAGCAATCAGCCCCAGCATTTT. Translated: CASVGASNQPQHF.

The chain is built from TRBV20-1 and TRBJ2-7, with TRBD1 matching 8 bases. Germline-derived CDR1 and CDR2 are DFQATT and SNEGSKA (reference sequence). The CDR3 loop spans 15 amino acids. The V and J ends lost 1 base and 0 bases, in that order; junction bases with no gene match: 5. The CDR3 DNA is TGCAGTGCTAGAGGGACAGGGACGAGCTCCTACGAGCAGTACGTC. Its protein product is CSARGTGTSSYEQYV.

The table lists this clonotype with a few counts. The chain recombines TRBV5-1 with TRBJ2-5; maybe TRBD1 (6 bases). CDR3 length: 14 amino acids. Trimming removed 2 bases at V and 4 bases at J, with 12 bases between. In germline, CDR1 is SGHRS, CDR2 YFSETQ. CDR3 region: CASSFGSGAETQYF. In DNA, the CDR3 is TGCGCCAGCAGCTTCGGGTCAGGGGCAGAGACCCAGTACTTC.